Described below is a single T cell receptor (beta chain) sequence and its context. This entry is derived from a study of T-cell reconstitution after alpha-beta-depleted transplantation in children. Germline CDR1 WNHNN, CDR2 SYGVQD (reference sequence). This CDR3 comprises 13 residues. V lost 4 bases, J lost 4 bases, and 3 bases stayed unmatched. For TCRbeta, the library was prepared with unique molecular identifiers. TCRdb itself ran the PCR reads through MiXCR, one entry per CDR3 protein. The table records hundreds of thousands of distinct CDR3 sequences, approximately 16% of them present only once. The source of this sequence is a human donor who donated a stem cell graft to a child with acute myeloid leukemia. V is TRBV10-1 and J is TRBJ1-1, with TRBD1 matching over 7 bases. The sequencing used PBMCs from the stem cell graft donor, collected from the stem cell graft. CDR3 region: CASSVGQITEAFF. CDR3 DNA sequence: TGCGCCAGCAGTGTGGGACAGATCACTGAAGCTTTCTTT.